One sample yielded the 8 T cell receptor beta chains listed below, sequenced in a study of blood T cells in healthy people across ages. The use of a sample-barcoded 5' primer and a J-beta primer mix characterized a second PCR of roughly 6 to 11 cycles. MiXCR, run by TCRdb on the 5' RACE reads, gives a single entry per CDR3 protein. The table includes about 1.6 million distinct CDR3 sequences, about 31% detected once. The sequencing sample was made of blood. These receptors were obtained from a woman younger than 45 in good health.

This clonotype was observed a handful of times. J is TRBJ2-5 and V is TRBV4-2; TRBD2 might be the D (6 bases). The length of the CDR3 is 17 residues. Germline assignment: CDR1 LGHNA and CDR2 YNFKEQ. V gave up 2 bases and J gave up 3 bases, with 19 bases separating them. CDR3 loop: CASSQYRLGSAKETQYF. In DNA form, the CDR3 reads TGTGCCAGCAGCCAATACCGACTAGGAAGTGCCAAAGAGACCCAGTACTTC.

In its sample, this clonotype was seen a few times. As DNA, the CDR3 is TGTGCCAGCAGCCTAGAGGGCGGGACTAGATCGTTCTTC. Translated, it gives CASSLEGGTRSFF. The chain joins TRBV28 to TRBJ2-1; 8 bases line up with TRBD2. V dropped 6 bases and J dropped 15; count of bases not matched to a gene: 13. The germline V gene has CDR1 MDHEN and CDR2 SYDVKM. CDR3 length equals 13 residues.

J is TRBJ2-4 and V is TRBV10-3; 10 positions agree with TRBD1. The ends lost 4 bases at V and 2 bases at J; junction bases unmatched: 5. Germline CDR1 reads ENHRY; CDR2 reads SYGVKD. The CDR3 contains 16 residues. The CDR3 DNA follows: TGTGCCATCAGTGGGACAGGGGGTGAATCCAAAAACATTCAGTACTTC. Its translation: CAISGTGGESKNIQYF.

Only a few counts were recorded for this clonotype. The rearrangement links TRBV20-1 to TRBJ1-4; D remains unclear. The CDR3 has 14 residues. V gave up 5 bases and J gave up 0 bases, with 10 bases separating them. CDR1 is DFQATT and CDR2 is SNEGSKA in the germline V gene (reference sequence). The CDR3 is CSAFTAPTNEKLFF. The CDR3 DNA reads TGCAGTGCTTTTACAGCGCCAACTAATGAAAAACTGTTTTTT.

About this clonotype: A single base separates this from a much larger clone, so it may be a read error. The CDR3 end shows no conserved phenylalanine or tryptophan, and so a read error is likely. The J gene is TRBJ2-1, the V gene TRBV4-2, with D perhaps assigned TRBD1 or TRBD2 (7 bases each). The germline gives CDR1 LGHNA, CDR2 YNFKEQ. The CDR3 runs 16 residues. Trimming took off 1 base at V and 3 bases at J, with 13 bases between the two ends. As DNA, the CDR3 is TGTGCCAGCAGCCAAGCCAGGGGGGGTGGCTACAATGAGCAGTTCCTC. Amino acids: CASSQARGGGYNEQFL.

The chain uses TRBV2 and TRBJ2-1; TRBD2 aligns across 7 bases. Germline values: CDR1 SNHLY, CDR2 FYNNEI. The CDR3 contains 17 residues. The V and J ends lost 4 bases and 7 bases, in that order; junction bases with no gene match: 16. Here the CDR3 DNA reads TGTGCCAGCAGTGGAATAAAGAAGTGGGAGGGCCGGAATGAGCAGTTCTTC. Its translation is CASSGIKKWEGRNEQFF. Full variable domain (rest looked up from reference TRBV2 and TRBJ2-1): EPEVTQTPSHQVTQMGQEVILRCVPISNHLYFYWYRQILGQKVEFLVSFYNNEISEKSEIFDDQFSVERPDGSNFTLKIRSTKLEDSAMYFCASSGIKKWEGRNEQFFGPGTRLTVL.

This chain uses TRBV4-1 with TRBJ1-4; TRBD1 matches at 9 bases. Trimming removed 0 bases from V and 7 bases from J; junction bases left unmatched: 9. The CDR3 sequence is 17 residues long. Germline lookup yields CDR1 MGHRA and CDR2 YSYEKL. CDR3 nucleotide sequence: TGCGCCAGCAGCCAAGATCCGACAGGGGGTAGTGTTGAAAAACTGTTTTTT. This gives the protein CASSQDPTGGSVEKLFF.

In its sample, this clonotype was seen a few times. The chain is built from TRBV5-1 and TRBJ2-7; D not certain. Germline CDR1 reads SGHRS; CDR2 reads YFSETQ. Deletions cut 6 bases from V and 0 bases from J, with 13 bases between. The CDR3 length is 14 residues. CDR3 protein: CASILDTTSYEQYF. In DNA, the CDR3 is TGCGCCAGCATCCTTGACACCACCTCCTACGAGCAGTACTTC.